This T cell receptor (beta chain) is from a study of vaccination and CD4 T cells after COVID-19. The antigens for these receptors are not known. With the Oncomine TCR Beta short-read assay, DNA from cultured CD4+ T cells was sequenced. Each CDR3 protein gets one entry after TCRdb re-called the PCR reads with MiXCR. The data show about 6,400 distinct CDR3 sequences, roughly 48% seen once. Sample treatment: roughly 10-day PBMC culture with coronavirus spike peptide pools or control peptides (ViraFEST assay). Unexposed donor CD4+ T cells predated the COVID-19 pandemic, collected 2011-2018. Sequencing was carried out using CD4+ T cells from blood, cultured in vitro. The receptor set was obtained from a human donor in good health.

As DNA, the CDR3 is TGTGCCAGCAGACCACAGGGATTTAGCAATCAGCCCCAGCATTTT. This sequence encodes CASRPQGFSNQPQHF. The V and J genes are TRBV6-1 and TRBJ1-5, with D perhaps matching TRBD1 (6 bases). The germline V gene encodes CDR1 MNHNS and CDR2 SASEGT. The CDR3 length is 15 residues. V dropped 6 bases and J dropped 0 bases, with 12 bases sitting between them.